Below, one TCR beta chain is given with its context. Its antigen is not identified. A second 7 to 11 cycle PCR used barcoded and J-beta primers. A template-switch adaptor that had 12 random nucleotides put a tag on each cDNA molecule. In TCRdb, the 5' RACE reads were re-called with MiXCR into one record per CDR3 protein. The data hold around 990,000 distinct CDR3 sequences, with more than 30% observed a single time. The data are from a study of blood T cells in healthy people across ages. Overall study results and limits: Across samples, TCR beta diversity tracked strongly with naive T cell percentage. Considered underestimates were the diversity estimates obtained from one million T cells. Older individuals had lower TCR beta diversity per million T cells (the decline was roughly linear).

CDR3 length: 14 residues. Trimming stripped 6 bases from V and 4 bases from J, with 12 bases between. The receptor's source is a young man in good health. Sample: blood. The chain has TRBV12-3 or TRBV12-4 and TRBJ2-2; TRBD1 might be the D (5 bases). CDR3 loop: CASRLTRATGELFF. The CDR3 nucleotides are TGTGCCAGCAGACTAACCAGGGCCACCGGGGAGCTGTTTTTT.